This T cell receptor beta chain was captured by sequencing in a study of blood T cell repertoires in COVID-19 (dated by TCRdb to 2020 to 2022). For context, the study as a whole: Samples from collaborators originated in the United States, Italy and Spain and spanned both the acute and convalescent phases of COVID-19. Subjects who had been exposed to COVID-19, were actively infected with it, or had recovered from it provided the deeply sampled blood TCRbeta repertoires that made up the dataset. The material from the prospective study consisted of cDNA or gDNA derived from T cells, B-cell-depleted T cells, or PBMCs. The samples were drawn from two sources: the first 160 participants of the ongoing ImmuneRACE study, and 1,000 to 1,500 subjects contributed by 6 global collaborators. HLA class I and class II types, where available, came from metadata supplied by the sample provider rather than from assay-based typing. The repertoires were made available in a free public database intended to serve as a resource for research on the immune response to SARS-CoV-2. A de-identified subject ID, COVID-19 status, age in years and sex were almost always included in the sample metadata. What the work shows at the level of the full study, not this receptor alone: The amount of clinical and demographic metadata varied by source and participant and was provided uncurated.

The CDR3 sequence holds 12 residues, the cysteine and phenylalanine included. Only the CDR3 DNA is retained, 36 bases long and in frame from the first base. The V and J ends are trimmed by 2 bases and 4 bases, leaving 6 bases between them. From a lookup of the germline V gene, CDR1 and CDR2 are SGHRS and YFSETQ. The collaborating institutions used their own protocols to collect whole blood in K2EDTA tubes. Collaborator samples were shipped for TCRbeta analysis as frozen whole blood, isolated PBMCs, or DNA extracted from either sample type. A word on this clone: Its antigen is still unknown. Per-base qualities were not stored, and no clone one base away is much larger.

The immunoSEQ Assay, a bias-controlled multiplex PCR, was used to amplify TCRbeta CDR3 regions from genomic DNA. As for how the authors treated the data: The number of nucleated cells in each sample was estimated by amplification of reference gene primers within the assay. Sequence reads were collapsed and filtered to measure the absolute abundance of every unique TCRbeta CDR3 rearrangement. For each sample, productive Simpson clonality was calculated as the square root of Simpson's diversity index across productive rearrangements. TCRdb took over this immuneACCESS table, retaining in-frame rearrangements with V and J assigned. Such tables are incomplete; in checked studies, under half of the missing clones stem from an unresolved V gene, and the remainder is unexplained. Clone size and V and J calls were adopted from that table, with D and trimming inferred from the DNA. The sample yields some 280,000 clones; 89% were counted once. The top ten clones comprise around 12% of the sample.

What was sequenced was peripheral blood. The clonotype comes from a woman in her fifties or sixties with acute or convalescent COVID-19. The chain joins TRBV5-1 to TRBJ1-2; a tentative D match to TRBD1 spans 6 bases. The CDR3 reads CASSLQGYGYTF. The DNA sequence follows: TGCGCCAGCAGCTTACAGGGCTATGGCTACACCTTC.